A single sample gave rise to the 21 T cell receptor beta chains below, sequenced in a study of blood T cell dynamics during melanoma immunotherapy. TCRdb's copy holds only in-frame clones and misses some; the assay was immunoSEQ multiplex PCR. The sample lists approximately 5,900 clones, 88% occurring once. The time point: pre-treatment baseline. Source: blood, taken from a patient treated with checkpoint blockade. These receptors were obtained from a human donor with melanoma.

This chain's CDR3 is CASSSGTGGSYEQYF. DNA for the CDR3: TGTGCCAGCAGTTCCGGGACAGGGGGCTCTTACGAGCAGTACTTC. The gene calls are TRBV6-5 and TRBJ2-7; 12 nucleotides agree with TRBD1. Per the germline V gene, CDR1 is MNHEY and CDR2 is SVGAGI. This CDR3 region has 15 residues. The V segment lost 4 bases and the J segment 4 bases; nucleotides outside the gene matches: 5.

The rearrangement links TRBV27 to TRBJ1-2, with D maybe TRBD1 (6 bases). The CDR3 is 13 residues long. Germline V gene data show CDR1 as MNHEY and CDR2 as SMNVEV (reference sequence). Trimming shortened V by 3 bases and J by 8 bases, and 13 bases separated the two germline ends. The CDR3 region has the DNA TGTGCCAGCAGTTTTCCGGACAGAGGCGGCTACACCTTC. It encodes CASSFPDRGGYTF.

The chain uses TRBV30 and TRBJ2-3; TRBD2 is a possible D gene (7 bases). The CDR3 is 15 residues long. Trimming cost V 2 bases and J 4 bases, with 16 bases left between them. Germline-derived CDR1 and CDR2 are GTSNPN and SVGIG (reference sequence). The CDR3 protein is CAWSRGGSGADTQYF. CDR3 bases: TGTGCCTGGAGTAGGGGGGGCTCGGGCGCAGATACGCAGTATTTT.

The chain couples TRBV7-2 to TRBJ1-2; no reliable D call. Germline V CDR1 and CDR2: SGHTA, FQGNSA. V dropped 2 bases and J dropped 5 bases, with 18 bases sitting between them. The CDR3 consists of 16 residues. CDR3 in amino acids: CASSLSVTSQAYGYTF. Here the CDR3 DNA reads TGTGCCAGCAGCTTATCAGTCACGAGCCAGGCATATGGCTACACCTTC.

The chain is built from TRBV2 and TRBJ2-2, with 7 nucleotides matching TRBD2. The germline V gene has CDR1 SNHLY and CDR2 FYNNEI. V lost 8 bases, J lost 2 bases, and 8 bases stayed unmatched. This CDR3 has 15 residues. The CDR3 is CASALERGNTGELFF. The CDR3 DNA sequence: TGTGCCAGCGCATTGGAGCGGGGAAACACCGGGGAGCTGTTTTTT. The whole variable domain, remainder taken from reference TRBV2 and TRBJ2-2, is EPEVTQTPSHQVTQMGQEVILRCVPISNHLYFYWYRQILGQKVEFLVSFYNNEISEKSEIFDDQFSVERPDGSNFTLKIRSTKLEDSAMYFCASALERGNTGELFFGEGSRLTVL.

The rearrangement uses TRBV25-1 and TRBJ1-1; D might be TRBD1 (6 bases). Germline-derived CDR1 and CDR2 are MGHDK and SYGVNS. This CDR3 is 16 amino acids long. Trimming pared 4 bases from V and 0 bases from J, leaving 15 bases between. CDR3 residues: CASSGLKQGLNTEAFF. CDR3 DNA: TGTGCCAGCAGTGGCTTGAAACAGGGCCTGAACACTGAAGCTTTCTTT. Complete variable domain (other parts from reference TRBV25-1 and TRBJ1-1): EADIYQTPRYLVIGTGKKITLECSQTMGHDKMYWYQQDPGMELHLIHYSYGVNSTEKGDLSSESTVSRIRTEHFPLTLESARPSHTSQYLCASSGLKQGLNTEAFFGQGTRLTVV.

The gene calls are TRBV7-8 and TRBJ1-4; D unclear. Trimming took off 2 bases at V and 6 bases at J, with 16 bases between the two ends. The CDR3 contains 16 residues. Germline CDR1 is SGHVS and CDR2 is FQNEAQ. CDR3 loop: CASSLPTRVEHEKLFF. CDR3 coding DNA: TGTGCCAGCAGCTTACCGACAAGGGTGGAGCATGAAAAACTGTTTTTT.

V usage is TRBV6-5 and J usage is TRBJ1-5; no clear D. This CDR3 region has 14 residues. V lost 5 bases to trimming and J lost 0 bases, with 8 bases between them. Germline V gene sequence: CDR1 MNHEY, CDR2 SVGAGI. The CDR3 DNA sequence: TGTGCCAGCAGTCCAAGGTTTAGCAATCAGCCCCAGCATTTT. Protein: CASSPRFSNQPQHF.

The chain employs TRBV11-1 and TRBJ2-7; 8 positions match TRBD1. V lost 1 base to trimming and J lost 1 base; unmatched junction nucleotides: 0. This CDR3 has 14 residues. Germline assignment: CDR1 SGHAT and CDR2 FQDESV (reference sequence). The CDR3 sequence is CASSLGTGSYEQYF. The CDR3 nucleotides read TGTGCCAGCAGCTTAGGGACAGGGTCCTACGAGCAGTACTTC.

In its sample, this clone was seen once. The CDR3 sequence: CASSSAGTLQETQYF. The CDR3 DNA is TGTGCCAGCAGTTCAGCCGGGACCTTGCAAGAGACCCAGTACTTC. The genes are TRBV28 and TRBJ2-5, with D perhaps matching TRBD1 or TRBD2 (5 bases each). CDR3 length: 15 amino acids. Trimming removed 4 bases from V and 2 bases from J, with 14 bases in between. Germline values: CDR1 MDHEN, CDR2 SYDVKM. Complete variable domain (other parts from reference TRBV28 and TRBJ2-5): DVKVTQSSRYLVKRTGEKVFLECVQDMDHENMFWYRQDPGLGLRLIYFSYDVKMKEKGDIPEGYSVSREKKERFSLILESASTNQTSMYLCASSSAGTLQETQYFGPGTRLLVL.

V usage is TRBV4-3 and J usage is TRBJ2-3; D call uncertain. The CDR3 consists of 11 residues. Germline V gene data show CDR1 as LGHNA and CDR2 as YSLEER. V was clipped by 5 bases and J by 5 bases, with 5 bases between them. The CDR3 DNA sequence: TGCGCCAGCAGCACGGGAGATACGCAGTATTTT. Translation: CASSTGDTQYF.

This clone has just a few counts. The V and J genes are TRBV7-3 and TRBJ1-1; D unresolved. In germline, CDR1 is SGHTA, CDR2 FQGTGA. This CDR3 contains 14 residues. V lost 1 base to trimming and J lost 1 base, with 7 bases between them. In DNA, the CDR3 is TGTGCCAGCAGCTTAAGGGTTAGGAACACTGAAGCTTTCTTT. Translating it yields CASSLRVRNTEAFF.

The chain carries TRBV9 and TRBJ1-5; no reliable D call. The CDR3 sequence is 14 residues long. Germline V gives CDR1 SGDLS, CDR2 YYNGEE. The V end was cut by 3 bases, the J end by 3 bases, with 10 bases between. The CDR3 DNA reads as TGTGCCAGCAGCGCCCCAGGATTCAATCAGCCCCAGCATTTT. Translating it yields CASSAPGFNQPQHF.

CDR3 in DNA: TGCGCCAGCAGCTTGGGCGGGCCTGACGGCTACGAGCAGTACTTC. Its translation is CASSLGGPDGYEQYF. The J gene is TRBJ2-7, the V gene TRBV5-1; possibly TRBD2 for D (5 bases). This CDR3 region has 15 residues. The V gene's germline CDR1 is SGHRS and CDR2 YFSETQ. Trimming pared 0 bases from V and 3 bases from J, leaving 13 bases between. Looking up the rest from reference TRBV5-1 and TRBJ2-7 gives the full variable domain: KAGVTQTPRYLIKTRGQQVTLSCSPISGHRSVSWYQQTPGQGLQFLFEYFSETQRNKGNFPGRFSGRQFSNSRSEMNVSTLELGDSALYLCASSLGGPDGYEQYFGPGTRLTVT.

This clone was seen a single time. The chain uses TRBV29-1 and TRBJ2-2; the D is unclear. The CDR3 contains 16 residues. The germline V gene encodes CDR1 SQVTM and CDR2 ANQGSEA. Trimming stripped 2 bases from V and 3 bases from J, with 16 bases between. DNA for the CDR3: TGCAGCGTTGAACGCAGGAACCAAAAGGACACCGGGGAGCTGTTTTTT. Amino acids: CSVERRNQKDTGELFF.

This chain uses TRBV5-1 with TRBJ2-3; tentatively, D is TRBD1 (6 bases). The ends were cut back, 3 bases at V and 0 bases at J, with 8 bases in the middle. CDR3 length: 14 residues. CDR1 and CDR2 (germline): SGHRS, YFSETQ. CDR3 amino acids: CASSSGASTDTQYF. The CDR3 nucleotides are TGCGCCAGCAGCTCAGGGGCTAGCACAGATACGCAGTATTTT. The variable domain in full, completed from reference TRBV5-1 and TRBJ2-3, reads KAGVTQTPRYLIKTRGQQVTLSCSPISGHRSVSWYQQTPGQGLQFLFEYFSETQRNKGNFPGRFSGRQFSNSRSEMNVSTLELGDSALYLCASSSGASTDTQYFGPGTRLTVL.

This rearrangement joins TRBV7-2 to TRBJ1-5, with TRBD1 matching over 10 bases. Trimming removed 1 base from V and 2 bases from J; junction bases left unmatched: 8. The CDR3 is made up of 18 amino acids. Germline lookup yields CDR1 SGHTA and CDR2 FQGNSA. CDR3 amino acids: CASSLVSGQGFGNQPQHF. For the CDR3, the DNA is TGTGCCAGCAGCTTAGTTTCGGGACAGGGGTTCGGCAATCAGCCCCAGCATTTT.

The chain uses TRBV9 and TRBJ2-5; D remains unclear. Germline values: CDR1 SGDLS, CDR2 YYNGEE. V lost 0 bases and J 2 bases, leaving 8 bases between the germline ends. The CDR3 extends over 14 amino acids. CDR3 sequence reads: CASSVAGLQETQYF. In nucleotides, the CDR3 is TGTGCCAGCAGCGTAGCGGGCTTACAAGAGACCCAGTACTTC.

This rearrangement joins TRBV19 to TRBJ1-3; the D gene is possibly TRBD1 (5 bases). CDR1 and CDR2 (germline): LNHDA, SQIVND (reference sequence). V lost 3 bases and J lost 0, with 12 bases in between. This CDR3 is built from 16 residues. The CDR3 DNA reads TGTGCCAGTAGTATTTATACAGGTTCCTCTGGAAACACCATATATTTT. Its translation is CASSIYTGSSGNTIYF.

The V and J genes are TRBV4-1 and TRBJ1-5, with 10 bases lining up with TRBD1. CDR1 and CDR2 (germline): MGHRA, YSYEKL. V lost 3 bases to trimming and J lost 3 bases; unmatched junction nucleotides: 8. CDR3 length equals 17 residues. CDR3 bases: TGCGCCAGCAGCCAGGAAGGGACAGGGGCTTTCAATCAGCCCCAGCATTTT. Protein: CASSQEGTGAFNQPQHF.

CDR3 residues: CASSLGTGSFYEQYF. CDR3 nucleotide sequence: TGCGCCAGCAGCTTAGGGACAGGGTCTTTTTACGAGCAGTACTTC. The chain recombines TRBV5-1 with TRBJ2-5, with 9 nucleotides matching TRBD1. Near its end, the DNA agrees better with TRBJ2-7, so the J call may be wrong. The CDR3 spans 15 residues. The germline gives CDR1 SGHRS, CDR2 YFSETQ.